Each of the 22 T cell receptor beta chains below was sequenced from the same sample in a study of molecular identifiers for immune sequencing clone quantification. TCRdb processed the PCR reads anew with MiXCR; each CDR3 protein has one entry. The repertoire holds more than 85,000 distinct CDR3 sequences, with 30% to 35% as singletons. Material for sequencing was naive CD8+ T cells from blood, with Jurkat cell RNA spiked in. Subset indicated: FACS-sorted CD8+CD4-CCR7+CD45RA+ naive T cells. The receptors come from a human donor in good health. Some libraries in this study had Jurkat cell RNA spiked in.

Remarks on this clonotype: Germline and junction disagree at one end, which may indicate a read error. The CDR3 is CASSVGGQTQEPQYF. The CDR3 DNA sequence: TGTGCCAGCAGCGTAGGAGGACAGACCCAAGAGCCCCAGTACTTC. The genes are TRBV9 and TRBJ2-5; TRBD1 is a possible D gene (6 bases). The germline V gene has CDR1 SGDLS and CDR2 YYNGEE. This CDR3 is 15 amino acids long.

This clonotype has only a few counts. J is TRBJ1-1 and V is TRBV5-6, with D maybe TRBD1 (5 bases). The CDR3 runs to 14 residues. Germline V gene data show CDR1 as SGHDT and CDR2 as YYEEEE. Trimming cost V 3 bases and J 6 bases, with 15 bases left between them. CDR3 DNA sequence: TGTGCCAGCAGCTGGGGCGGGGGAAGGGCTGAAGCTTTCTTT. Amino acids: CASSWGGGRAEAFF. The full variable domain, in which reference TRBV5-6 and TRBJ1-1 provide the parts outside the CDR3, is DAGVTQSPTHLIKTRGQQVTLRCSPKSGHDTVSWYQQALGQGPQFIFQYYEEEERQRGNFPDRFSGHQFPNYSSELNVNALLLGDSALYLCASSWGGGRAEAFFGQGTRLTVV.

This clonotype was counted many times. CDR3 loop: CASTDSQGLDQPQHF. Here the CDR3 DNA reads TGTGCCAGCACCGACTCCCAGGGTCTGGATCAGCCCCAGCATTTT. The V gene is TRBV6-2 or TRBV6-3, the J gene TRBJ1-5; D possibly corresponds to TRBD1 (5 bases). The CDR3 has 15 residues. Trimming removed 7 bases at V and 5 bases at J, with 18 bases between. Germline CDR1 MNHEY, CDR2 SVGEGT.

On this clonotype: This could be a read error, since a much larger clone is one nucleotide away. The chain employs TRBV28 and TRBJ1-6; D is unclear. CDR1 is MDHEN, CDR2 SYDVKM, per germline. Trimming stripped 6 bases from V and 9 bases from J, with 15 bases between. The CDR3 has 14 amino acids. The CDR3: CASRLLGYSSPLHF. The CDR3 DNA follows: TGTGCCAGCAGATTGTTGGGATACAGTTCACCCCTCCACTTT.

On this clonotype: This clone may be a read error of a much larger clone one base away. The chain recombines TRBV12-3 or TRBV12-4 with TRBJ2-7; D is undetermined. The V end was cut by 3 bases, the J end by 2 bases, with 5 bases between. This CDR3 spans 12 amino acids. As DNA, the CDR3 is TGTGCCAGCAGTTTTGTTCCCTACGAGCAGTACTTC. It is translated as CASSFVPYEQYF.

This clonotype was counted only a few times. The V call is TRBV7-9, the J call TRBJ2-5, with 8 nucleotides matching TRBD1. Trimming removed 4 bases from V and 5 bases from J; junction bases left unmatched: 9. This CDR3 has 15 residues. Germline V gene data show CDR1 as SEHNR and CDR2 as FQNEAQ (reference sequence). The CDR3: CASSSAPGGAETQYF. CDR3 nucleotides: TGTGCCAGCAGCTCAGCCCCAGGGGGCGCGGAGACCCAGTACTTC.

V and J are TRBV11-3 and TRBJ1-1; weak D call: TRBD1 (6 bases). This CDR3 has 13 amino acids. Trimming took off 6 bases at V and 3 bases at J, with 11 bases between the two ends. Germline V gene sequence: CDR1 SGHNT, CDR2 YENEEA. Here the CDR3 reads CASRGRQDTEAFF. As DNA, the CDR3 is TGTGCCAGCAGGGGAAGACAGGACACTGAAGCTTTCTTT.

This clonotype was counted at least ten times. The chain combines TRBV10-3 with TRBJ2-5; TRBD2 might be the D (6 bases). V dropped 8 bases and J dropped 1 base, with 11 bases sitting between them. The CDR3 contains 13 residues. Germline V lookup: CDR1 ENHRY, CDR2 SYGVKD. The CDR3 bases are TGTGCCATCGGAGAGGGAGGCCAAGAGACCCAGTACTTC. It encodes CAIGEGGQETQYF.

About this clonotype: A clone one base away is much larger, so this may be a read error. The rearrangement uses TRBV25-1 and TRBJ1-1, with 9 bases lining up with TRBD1. The CDR3 contains 15 residues. From germline, CDR1 is MGHDK and CDR2 SYGVNS. Trimming cost V 6 bases and J 4 bases; bases outside gene matches: 9. CDR3 region: CASRDPGQGATEAFF. CDR3 sequence (DNA): TGTGCCAGCAGAGATCCGGGACAGGGCGCCACTGAAGCTTTCTTT.

This clonotype was recorded only once. The V gene is TRBV28, the J gene TRBJ2-7; TRBD2 might be the D (6 bases). Germline values: CDR1 MDHEN, CDR2 SYDVKM. V lost 7 bases and J 7 bases, leaving 17 bases between the germline ends. The CDR3 covers 13 residues. As DNA, the CDR3 is TGTGCCAGCACCACGGGAGATTTTAGAGAGCAGTACTTC. Its translation is CASTTGDFREQYF. The full variable domain, in which reference TRBV28 and TRBJ2-7 provide the parts outside the CDR3, is DVKVTQSSRYLVKRTGEKVFLECVQDMDHENMFWYRQDPGLGLRLIYFSYDVKMKEKGDIPEGYSVSREKKERFSLILESASTNQTSMYLCASTTGDFREQYFGPGTRLTVT.

This clonotype was observed a few times. The rearrangement uses TRBV20-1 and TRBJ2-7; TRBD2 matches 12 bases. Germline CDR1 and CDR2: DFQATT and SNEGSKA (reference sequence). J gave up 2 bases and V 0 bases, and 8 bases lay outside the gene matches. The CDR3 is 17 amino acids. CDR3 in amino acids: CSARDEGLAGATYEQYF. CDR3 DNA: TGCAGTGCTAGAGATGAGGGACTAGCGGGTGCAACCTACGAGCAGTACTTC.

As for this clonotype: A much larger clonotype is one base distant, so this may be a read error. The final CDR3 position lacks the conserved phenylalanine or tryptophan, pointing to a likely read error. The chain is built from TRBV28 and TRBJ2-7, with D uncertain. Per germline, CDR1 MDHEN and CDR2 SYDVKM. Trimming removed 5 bases at V and 0 bases at J, with 8 bases between. This CDR3 has 13 residues. The CDR3 here is CASSRRVSYEQYS. Written as DNA, the CDR3 is TGTGCCAGCAGTAGGAGAGTCTCCTACGAGCAGTACTCC.

The V and J genes are TRBV7-9 and TRBJ2-3; 8 bases fit TRBD1. This CDR3 contains 15 residues. Germline trimming cut 3 bases from V and 2 bases from J; bases unmatched to any gene: 4. The germline V gene encodes CDR1 SEHNR and CDR2 FQNEAQ (reference sequence). CDR3 DNA: TGTGCCAGCAGCTTTCAGGGGGCCCCCACAGATACGCAGTATTTT. As protein: CASSFQGAPTDTQYF.

This clonotype occurred a few times. The chain links TRBV27 to TRBJ2-3, with 8 positions matching TRBD2. The germline gives CDR1 MNHEY, CDR2 SMNVEV (reference sequence). After removal of 4 bases from V and 6 bases from J, the junction contained 6 bases not matched to a gene. This CDR3 spans 14 amino acids. CDR3 sequence: CASSYGGGVDTQYF. Written as DNA, the CDR3 is TGTGCCAGCAGTTACGGGGGGGGGGTCGATACGCAGTATTTT.

This clonotype came up many times. The rearrangement links TRBV5-6 to TRBJ2-7; D call uncertain. The V end was cut by 7 bases, the J end by 0 bases, with 14 bases between. Germline CDR1 is SGHDT and CDR2 is YYEEEE. The CDR3 loop spans 14 amino acids. In nucleotides, the CDR3 is TGTGCCAGCCGCCCCGGAGAGAGCTCCTACGAGCAGTACTTC. The encoded protein is CASRPGESSYEQYF.

This chain uses TRBV6-2 or TRBV6-3 with TRBJ2-1; D is unresolved. The CDR3 totals 11 residues. The germline V gene has CDR1 MNHEY and CDR2 SVGEGT. The V end lost 3 bases, the J end lost 8 bases, and 5 bases lay between the germline ends. The CDR3 nucleotides are TGTGCCAGCAGTTATTGGGATGAGCAGTTCTTC. Its translation is CASSYWDEQFF.

The chain combines TRBV28 with TRBJ1-1; a possible D gene is TRBD1 (5 bases). CDR3 size: 14 residues. Germline assignment: CDR1 MDHEN and CDR2 SYDVKM. V lost 2 bases, J lost 5 bases, and 12 bases lay in between. CDR3 region: CASSLTGTWTEAFF. As DNA, the CDR3 is TGTGCCAGCAGTTTAACCGGGACCTGGACTGAAGCTTTCTTT.

This clonotype was counted between two and nine times. This chain uses TRBV5-6 with TRBJ2-1; a weak D match, TRBD1 (5 bases). Germline lookup yields CDR1 SGHDT and CDR2 YYEEEE. This CDR3 is 12 amino acids long. Trimming pared 0 bases from V and 10 bases from J, leaving 8 bases between. The DNA of the CDR3 is TGTGCCAGCAGCTTGGGTCCAGGGGAGCAGTTCTTC. Protein sequence: CASSLGPGEQFF. Combining the CDR3 with reference TRBV5-6 and TRBJ2-1 gives the whole variable domain DAGVTQSPTHLIKTRGQQVTLRCSPKSGHDTVSWYQQALGQGPQFIFQYYEEEERQRGNFPDRFSGHQFPNYSSELNVNALLLGDSALYLCASSLGPGEQFFGPGTRLTVL.

The chain employs TRBV6-6 and TRBJ2-7; 12 bases fit TRBD1. Germline trimming cut 8 bases from V and 10 bases from J; bases unmatched to any gene: 12. The germline gives CDR1 MNHNY, CDR2 SVGAGI (reference sequence). The CDR3 covers 14 residues. This chain's CDR3 is CASGSGTGGYEQYF. As DNA, the CDR3 is TGTGCCAGCGGTTCCGGGACAGGGGGCTATGAACAGTACTTC.

The sample holds many counts of this clonotype. Here the CDR3 reads CASSLYWPRDTQYF. The CDR3 bases are TGTGCCAGCAGTTTATATTGGCCCCGAGATACGCAGTATTTT. The chain couples TRBV27 to TRBJ2-3, with D unresolved. Germline loops: CDR1 MNHEY, CDR2 SMNVEV (reference sequence). The V end was cut by 1 base, the J end by 5 bases, with 10 bases between. The CDR3 is made up of 14 amino acids.

Notes on this clonotype: Its ends do not fully match the called genes, so a read error is possible. The chain is built from TRBV4-3 and TRBJ1-1; D is unclear. The CDR3 has 13 amino acids. Germline loops: CDR1 LGHNA, CDR2 YSLEER. CDR3 in DNA: TGCGCCAGCAGCCACCAGTGGAACGCTGAAGCTTTCTTT. Amino acids: CASSHQWNAEAFF.

Points on this clonotype: A read error may produce the germline difference seen at one junction end. The chain joins TRBV6-1 to TRBJ2-2; 9 nucleotides match TRBD1. CDR3 length: 15 amino acids. Per germline, CDR1 MNHNS and CDR2 SASEGT. The DNA of the CDR3 is TGTGCCAGCCGTGATACCGGGACAGGGACCGGGGAGCTGTTTTTT. Translating it yields CASRDTGTGTGELFF.